This TCR beta chain was identified during a study of CD8 T cells in Susac syndrome. RNA amounts of about 0.45 to 1 ug underwent reverse transcription with random hexamers. MiXCR, applied by TCRdb to the immunoSEQ multiplex PCR reads, yields one record per CDR3 protein. The repertoire includes 180,000 or so distinct CDR3 sequences, around 94% of them detected once, and 0.099% sits in the top ten. Sequencing of TCR beta was carried out in blood CD8+ and CD4+ T cells. The clonotype originates from a human donor with Susac syndrome. The sequencing input was CD4+ T cells from PBMCs.

CDR3 sequence: CASRLTDRVTFF. CDR3 nucleotides: TGTGCCAGCAGGTTGACCGACAGGGTTACTTTCTTT. The V call is TRBV7-9, the J call TRBJ1-1; TRBD1 aligns across 7 bases. The junction had 10 bases not matched to a gene; V was cut back by 6 bases and J by 12 bases. The CDR3 runs to 12 residues. Germline-derived CDR1 and CDR2 are SEHNR and FQNEAQ (reference sequence).